The clone carrying this T cell receptor (beta chain) was counted at least ten times. No antigen is known for it. The sample belongs to a study of glioma-infiltrating T cells. Study-wide findings and caveats: Tissue-blood divergence was below expectation in non-neoplastic patients, above in gliomas. Tissue and blood shared very few CDR3 sequences.

Amplification of TCR alpha and beta CDR3 regions from RNA used iRepertoire nested multiplex PCR. Tissue mRNA or PBMC total RNA, roughly 100-400 ng, went into one-step reverse transcription and amplification. From the multiplex PCR reads, TCRdb called clonotypes with MiXCR, one entry per CDR3 protein. Among fewer than 3,500 distinct CDR3 sequences, 33% were seen once, and the ten largest hold under 8%. Germline CDR1 is SGHDT and CDR2 is YYEEEE. V gave up 1 base and J gave up 4 bases, with 6 bases separating them. The CDR3 spans 13 residues. The chain is built from TRBV5-6 and TRBJ2-1; D call uncertain. Sequenced: glioma tissue, nonneoplastic brain tissue, or PBMCs (not recorded which). This sequence was found in a human donor with low-grade glioma or glioblastoma, undergoing nonglioma brain surgery, or in good health (not recorded which). The CDR3 spells CASSLYIYNEQFF. The CDR3 DNA reads TGTGCCAGCAGCTTGTATATTTACAATGAGCAGTTCTTC. Full variable domain (rest looked up from reference TRBV5-6 and TRBJ2-1): DAGVTQSPTHLIKTRGQQVTLRCSPKSGHDTVSWYQQALGQGPQFIFQYYEEEERQRGNFPDRFSGHQFPNYSSELNVNALLLGDSALYLCASSLYIYNEQFFGPGTRLTVL.